The rows below give T cell receptor beta chains drawn from one sample of a study of OX40 agonist ivuxolimab in advanced cancers. Libraries were prepared by immunoSEQ multiplex PCR; TCRdb keeps only in-frame clonotypes and omits some of them. Among approximately 74,000 clones listed, around 90% were seen once. The sample consisted of CD4+ or CD8+ T cells sorted from blood, taken in a trial of the OX40 agonist ivuxolimab. Source of these receptors: an adult with an advanced solid tumor such as melanoma, head and neck, liver or kidney cancer. Each CDR3 is given with its conserved first and last residue.

j_call v_call cdr3_aa
TRBJ2-7 TRBV7-3 CASSAAPIEQYF
TRBJ2-1 TRBV15 CATSRSSSYNEQFF
TRBJ2-5 TRBV2 CASRRTEGAETQYF
TRBJ2-3 TRBV7-8 CASSLTSGRGDTQYF
TRBJ2-5 TRBV5-1 CASSSYRQGQGETQYF
TRBJ1-2 TRBV5-1 CASSLGVGTGNMGGYTF
TRBJ2-2 TRBV7-6 CASSAGQFAGELFF
TRBJ1-1 TRBV14 CASSHGTGGTEAFF
TRBJ1-6 TRBV7-6 CASSSRIDNSPLHF
TRBJ2-7 TRBV19 CASSQGIPAYEQYF
TRBJ2-5 TRBV15 CATSRGLAGEETQYF
TRBJ2-1 TRBV18 CASSPRTGGRTVYNEQFF
TRBJ2-1 TRBV10-3 CAISEPGQGTPSEQFF
TRBJ2-7 TRBV28 CASSGSMALREQYF
TRBJ2-5 TRBV19 CASSPRDNRVQETQYF
TRBJ2-1 TRBV7-9 CASSSTQVGYNEQFF
TRBJ2-5 TRBV4-3 CASSQETSRGETQYF
TRBJ2-3 TRBV6-4 CASSERAGNWADTQYF
TRBJ2-5 TRBV28 CASRLMETQYF
TRBJ2-6 TRBV9 CASSVQVSGANVLTF
TRBJ2-7 TRBV11-3 CASSLGRGSNEQYF
TRBJ2-3 TRBV7-7 CASSLAWLPIDTQYF
TRBJ2-2 TRBV19 CASSIMVGAIGELFF
TRBJ2-7 TRBV28 CASSSVGGRAYEQYF
TRBJ2-5 TRBV10-3 CAINTGDQETQYF
TRBJ1-5 TRBV7-2 CASTRSGNQPQHF
TRBJ2-7 TRBV18 CASSNRGGEQYF
TRBJ2-1 TRBV9 CASSVEESYNEQFF
TRBJ2-3 TRBV2 CASRGQPTDTQYF